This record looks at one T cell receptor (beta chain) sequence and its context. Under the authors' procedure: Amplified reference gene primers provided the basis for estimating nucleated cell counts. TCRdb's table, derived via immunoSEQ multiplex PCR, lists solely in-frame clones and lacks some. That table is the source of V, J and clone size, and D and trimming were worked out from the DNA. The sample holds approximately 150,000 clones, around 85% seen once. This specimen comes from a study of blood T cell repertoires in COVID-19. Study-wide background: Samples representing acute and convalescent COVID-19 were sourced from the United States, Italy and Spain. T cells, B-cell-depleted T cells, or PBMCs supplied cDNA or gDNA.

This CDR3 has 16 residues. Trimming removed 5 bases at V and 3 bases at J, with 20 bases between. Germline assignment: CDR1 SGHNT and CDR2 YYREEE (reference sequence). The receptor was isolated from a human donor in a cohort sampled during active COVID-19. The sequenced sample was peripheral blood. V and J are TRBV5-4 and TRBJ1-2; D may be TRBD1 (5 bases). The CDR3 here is CASRPAHSTVDYGYTF. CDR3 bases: TGTGCCAGCAGACCCGCCCACTCGACAGTTGACTATGGCTACACCTTC.